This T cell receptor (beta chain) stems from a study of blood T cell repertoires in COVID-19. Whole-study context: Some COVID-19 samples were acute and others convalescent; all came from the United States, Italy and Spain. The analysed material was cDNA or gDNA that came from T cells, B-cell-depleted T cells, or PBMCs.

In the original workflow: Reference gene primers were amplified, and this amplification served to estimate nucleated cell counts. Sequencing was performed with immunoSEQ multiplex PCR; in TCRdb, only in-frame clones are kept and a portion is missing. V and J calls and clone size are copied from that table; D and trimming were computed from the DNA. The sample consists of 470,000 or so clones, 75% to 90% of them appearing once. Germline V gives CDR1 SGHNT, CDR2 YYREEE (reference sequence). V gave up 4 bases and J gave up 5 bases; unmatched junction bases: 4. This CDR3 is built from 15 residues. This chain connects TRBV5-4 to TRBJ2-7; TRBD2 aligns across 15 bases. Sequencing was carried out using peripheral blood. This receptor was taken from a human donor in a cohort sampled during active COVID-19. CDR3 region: CASSGGTSGRNEQYF. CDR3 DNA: TGTGCCAGCAGCGGGGGGACTAGCGGGAGGAACGAGCAGTACTTC.